This entry features one T cell receptor (beta chain) sequence. The sample comes from a study of blood T cell repertoires in COVID-19. Study details: Nucleic acid was either cDNA or gDNA, and it came from T cells, B-cell-depleted T cells, or PBMCs.

This CDR3 is built from 15 residues. The ends lost 5 bases at V and 1 base at J; junction bases unmatched: 7. Germline values: CDR1 SGHTA, CDR2 FQGNSA. Authors' data handling: Nucleated cell counts were estimated from reference gene primer amplification. Produced via immunoSEQ multiplex PCR; TCRdb's table is partial and in-frame only. V and J calls and clone size are copied from that table; D and trimming were computed from the DNA. The table records about 150,000 clones, about 80% of them present only once. The participants were between about 18 and 90 years old and came from some 25 US areas. The study assigned cohorts using participant-reported clinical history.

The source is a man in his fifties or sixties who had recovered from COVID-19. This chain links TRBV7-2 with TRBJ2-5; 7 nucleotides agree with TRBD1. Sequencing was done on a sample of PBMCs or T cells enriched from blood (not recorded which). The CDR3 reads CASSPRQGPQETQYF. CDR3 in DNA: TGTGCCAGCAGCCCCCGACAGGGTCCCCAAGAGACCCAGTACTTC.